The clone carrying this T cell receptor (beta chain) appeared once. No antigen is known for it. Treatment: 15 to 20 received Ad26.COV2.S at low or high dose, single or two shots; 5 received placebo; per-sample allocation not given. It was on day 63 after the first vaccine or placebo injection that samples were taken. This sample stems from a study of Ad26.COV2.S vaccination and SARS-CoV-2 variants. Study-level findings and limits: Non-spike TCR breadth showed similarity between vaccine and placebo recipients. Reportedly, spike-specific CD8+ and CD4+ T cell responses achieved substantial breadth once vaccination had taken place.

In germline, CDR1 is SGHAT, CDR2 FQNNGV. CDR3 length: 14 amino acids. The germline V and J ends were trimmed by 1 base and 0 bases, with 4 bases remaining between them. The protocol was immunoSEQ multiplex PCR, while the TCRdb copy is restricted to in-frame clones and leaves out a portion. The repertoire has about 420,000 clones, 70% to 90% of them found once; the top ten carry 3.6%. The sample here was peripheral blood, taken in a trial of Ad26.COV2.S vaccine versus placebo. This receptor was taken from a person between 18 and 65 years old who received the Ad26.COV2.S COVID-19 vaccine or a placebo. The genes are TRBV11-2 and TRBJ1-3; D is undetermined. This CDR3 reads CASSLGLSGNTIYF. The CDR3 coding sequence is TGTGCCAGCAGCTTAGGCCTCTCTGGAAACACCATATATTTT.